These 30 T cell receptor beta chains were all obtained from the same sample, sequenced in a study of tumor-infiltrating lymphocytes in primary liver carcinoma. Reverse transcription of 450 to 500 ng total RNA with a constant-region primer produced TCR beta cDNA. Libraries of TCR beta came from three nested multiplex PCR rounds with slightly modified ARM-PCR. The first two PCR rounds, roughly 10 cycles each, used TRBV1-TRBV30 forward primers and a C-beta reverse primer. MiXCR, run by TCRdb on the multiplex PCR reads, gives a single entry per CDR3 protein. The repertoire includes tens of thousands of distinct CDR3 sequences, 70% to 80% of them detected once, and roughly an eighth sits in the top ten. The source material, about 19-30 mg of unsorted bulk tissue, was used to co-extract RNA and DNA. Sequenced material: liver tumor tissue from sampling region 4. Subset here: tumor region T4, right-lateral pole. The source of these receptors is a woman between 55 and 75 years old with primary liver carcinoma and hepatitis B virus infection.

As concerns this clonotype: This likely comes from a read error, as the CDR3 has no conserved phenylalanine or tryptophan at its end. V and J are TRBV4-1 and TRBJ2-6; 9 bases match TRBD1. In germline, CDR1 is MGHRA, CDR2 YSYEKL. The CDR3 consists of 17 residues. The CDR3 region has the DNA TGCGCCAGCAGCAAAGAGGGACAGGGTTCTGGGGCCAACGTCCTGACTTTA. This codes for CASSKEGQGSGANVLTL.

At least ten counts were recorded for this clonotype. The CDR3 protein is CASSPKGREARDGYGYTF. The CDR3 coding sequence is TGTGCCAGCAGCCCTAAAGGCAGGGAGGCAAGAGATGGCTATGGCTACACCTTC. The chain has TRBV6-4 and TRBJ1-2, with D possibly being TRBD1 (5 bases). The CDR3 extends over 18 amino acids. Germline CDR1 and CDR2: MRHNA and SNTAGT. Trimming removed 6 bases at V and 4 bases at J, with 27 bases between.

A few counts support this clonotype. One end of the junction fails to match germline, which may point to a read error. The chain is built from TRBV4-2 and TRBJ1-1; D ambiguous. CDR3 size: 13 residues. Germline V CDR1 and CDR2: LGHNA, YNFKEQ. For the CDR3, the DNA is TGTGCCAGCAGCCAATTTGAGAACACTGAAGCCTCCTTT. It encodes CASSQFENTEASF.

V gene TRBV28 combines with J gene TRBJ2-7; 8 bases align to TRBD2. Trimming cost V 6 bases and J 12 bases; bases outside gene matches: 16. Germline CDR1 is MDHEN and CDR2 is SYDVKM. The CDR3 sequence is 14 residues long. The DNA for the CDR3 is TGTGCCAGCAGCCAAAGCGGGAGTCCCTACGAGTGGTACTTC. Translating it yields CASSQSGSPYEWYF.

As concerns this clonotype: The final CDR3 position lacks the conserved phenylalanine or tryptophan, pointing to a likely read error. The chain uses TRBV7-9 and TRBJ2-1, with D perhaps TRBD2 (6 bases). The CDR3 contains 15 residues. Germline CDR1 SEHNR, CDR2 FQNEAQ (reference sequence). The CDR3 coding sequence is TGTGCCAGCAGTATTAGGGTTGCGGGATACAGTGAGCAGTTCTTA. This sequence encodes CASSIRVAGYSEQFL.

Regarding this clonotype: The junction does not match germline at one end; this may be a read error. The chain recombines TRBV11-2 with TRBJ2-4; TRBD2 aligns across 10 bases. In germline, CDR1 is SGHAT, CDR2 FQNNGV. The CDR3 has 17 amino acids. CDR3 coding DNA: TGTACCAGCAGCCCAGGCAGGCTACTAAGCGGGAGGGACATTCGGTATTTC. It yields the protein CTSSPGRLLSGRDIRYF.

V and J are TRBV6-5 and TRBJ1-1; TRBD1 matches at 7 bases. This CDR3 spans 14 amino acids. The germline V gene has CDR1 MNHEY and CDR2 SVGAGI. CDR3 coding DNA: TGTGCTACCAGTTACGGACAGGTGAACACTGAAGCTTTCTTT. This codes for CATSYGQVNTEAFF.

The V and J genes are TRBV2 and TRBJ2-3; no reliable D call. CDR1 SNHLY and CDR2 FYNNEI come from the germline V gene. Trimming left V 4 bases short and J 6 bases short, with 8 bases between. The CDR3 spans 12 residues. CDR3 amino acids: CASSVRPDTQYF. The DNA for the CDR3 is TGTGCCAGCAGTGTACGACCCGATACGCAGTATTTT.

In this sample, this clonotype turned up many times. Here the CDR3 reads CASSSGWGGELAKNIQYF. CDR3 bases: TGTGCCAGCAGTTCGGGATGGGGTGGGGAACTAGCCAAAAACATTCAGTACTTC. V usage is TRBV12-3 or TRBV12-4 and J usage is TRBJ2-4; possible D gene TRBD2, 5 bases. Trimming stripped 4 bases from V and 0 bases from J, with 19 bases between. This CDR3 comprises 18 residues.

This clonotype showed up just once. The conserved final phenylalanine or tryptophan is absent from the CDR3, which likely points to a read error. The gene calls are TRBV6-5 and TRBJ1-2, with 7 positions matching TRBD1. The CDR3 extends over 13 amino acids. Trimming at V came to 0 bases and at J to 8 bases, leaving 3 bases not matched to a gene. Germline-derived CDR1 and CDR2 are MNHEY and SVGAGI. Here the CDR3 reads CASSYSQGLGYTS. Here the CDR3 DNA reads TGTGCCAGCAGTTACTCACAGGGGCTGGGCTACACCTCC.

As for this clonotype: Relative to the germline gene, one junction end is altered; a read error may explain this. The V gene is TRBV11-2, the J gene TRBJ2-3; D assignment may be TRBD1 or TRBD2 (5 bases each). Looked up from germline, CDR1 is SGHAT and CDR2 is FQNNGV. CDR3 length: 15 amino acids. CDR3 region: CASSPLTRGTDTQYF. The CDR3 nucleotides read TGTGCCAGTAGCCCCCTGACACGGGGCACAGATACCCAGTATTTT.

Points on this clonotype: Likely a read error: the CDR3 ends without its conserved phenylalanine or tryptophan. V and J are TRBV4-2 and TRBJ2-1, with D maybe TRBD2 (5 bases). The ends were cut back, 3 bases at V and 3 bases at J, with 15 bases in the middle. The length of the CDR3 is 16 residues. Germline V gene sequence: CDR1 LGHNA, CDR2 YNFKEQ. CDR3 residues: CASSHGGGGGYNEQFL. The CDR3 region has the DNA TGTGCCAGCAGCCACGGAGGTGGCGGAGGCTACAATGAGCAGTTCCTC.

Points on this clonotype: One end of the junction does not line up with germline, which may come from a read error. The J gene is TRBJ2-5, the V gene TRBV5-1; 7 bases line up with TRBD2. The CDR3 has 17 amino acids. Germline V gene sequence: CDR1 SGHRS, CDR2 YFSETQ. CDR3 in amino acids: CTSSLSINGSGGETQYF. The CDR3 DNA follows: TGCACCAGCAGCTTATCGATTAATGGATCGGGGGGAGAGACCCAGTACTTC.

Of note for this clonotype: An end of the junction does not agree with germline; a read error may underlie this. The CDR3, as DNA: TGTACCACCCAGAAGATCTACGAGCAGTATTTC. This codes for CTTQKIYEQYF. The chain couples TRBV6-1 to TRBJ2-7, with D unresolved. There are 11 residues in the CDR3. Germline V gene sequence: CDR1 MNHNS, CDR2 SASEGT.

In regard to this clonotype: Given a much more abundant clone one base away, this may be a read error. This chain links TRBV29-1 with TRBJ2-7; D is unclear. Germline values: CDR1 SQVTM, CDR2 ANQGSEA. Trimming shortened V by 2 bases and J by 7 bases, and 12 bases separated the two germline ends. This CDR3 is 12 amino acids long. CDR3 loop: CSVERAAREQYF. Written as DNA, the CDR3 is TGCAGCGTTGAAAGGGCGGCCAGGGAGCAGTACTTC.

As for this clonotype: The junction shows a germline mismatch at one end, possibly a read error. The rearrangement uses TRBV6-6 and TRBJ2-4, with 8 bases fitting TRBD1. The CDR3 extends over 17 amino acids. Germline CDR1 reads MNHNY; CDR2 reads SVGAGI (reference sequence). The CDR3 nucleotides read TGTGCCGGCATTGGACGGACAGGGATCCTAGCCAAAATCATTCAGTACTTC. It specifies CAGIGRTGILAKIIQYF.

The CDR3: CASSPHKGEQYF. The DNA for the CDR3 is TGTGCCAGCAGCCCACACAAGGGCGAGCAGTACTTC. The J gene is TRBJ2-7, the V gene TRBV5-4, with D unclear. Per the germline V gene, CDR1 is SGHNT and CDR2 is YYREEE (reference sequence). CDR3 length: 12 amino acids. V lost 4 bases to trimming and J lost 6 bases, with 11 bases between them.

Note on this clonotype: Germline is not matched at one junction end, which may reflect a read error. J is TRBJ1-1 and V is TRBV11-2, with a weak D call TRBD1 (5 bases). The germline V gene has CDR1 SGHAT and CDR2 FQNNGV. The CDR3 consists of 17 residues. CDR3 residues: CASSSQPTRGANTEATF. The CDR3 coding sequence is TGTGCCAGCAGCTCCCAACCGACGCGAGGGGCGAACACTGAAGCTACCTTT. The whole variable domain, remainder taken from reference TRBV11-2 and TRBJ1-1, is EAGVAQSPRYKIIEKRQSVAFWCNPISGHATLYWYQQILGQGPKLLIQFQNNGVVDDSQLPKDRFSAERLKGVDSTLKIQPAKLEDSAVYLCASSSQPTRGANTEATFGQGTRLTVV.

At least ten counts were recorded for this clonotype. The chain links TRBV28 to TRBJ2-7; 8 bases map to TRBD2. Trimming removed 5 bases from V and 2 bases from J; junction bases left unmatched: 5. Per germline, CDR1 MDHEN and CDR2 SYDVKM. The CDR3 runs 14 residues. The CDR3 sequence: CASSRGGATYEQYF. For the CDR3, the DNA is TGTGCCAGCAGTCGGGGGGGGGCTACCTACGAGCAGTACTTC.

As to this clonotype: Lacking the conserved final phenylalanine or tryptophan, this CDR3 likely reflects a read error. The gene calls are TRBV12-3 or TRBV12-4 and TRBJ2-5; D is undetermined. CDR3 length equals 15 residues. Trimming stripped 3 bases from V and 4 bases from J, with 15 bases between. Here the CDR3 DNA reads TGTGCCAGCAGTTTGGCTACCCACGGCCTAGAGACCCAGTACCTC. Protein product: CASSLATHGLETQYL.

Worth noting for this clonotype: Here the CDR3 omits its conserved ending phenylalanine or tryptophan, so a read error is the likely source. The chain is built from TRBV5-6 and TRBJ2-5; D perhaps matches TRBD2 (6 bases). CDR1 and CDR2 (germline): SGHDT, YYEEEE. This CDR3 comprises 16 residues. Trimming shortened V by 0 bases and J by 5 bases, and 17 bases separated the two germline ends. CDR3: CASSLVSDIGRETQYL. The CDR3 DNA is TGTGCCAGCAGCTTGGTATCGGACATAGGGAGGGAGACCCAGTACTTA.

This clonotype was observed at least ten times. An end of the junction does not agree with germline; a read error may underlie this. This sequence joins TRBV11-2 and TRBJ2-1, with TRBD2 matching 10 bases. The CDR3 contains 15 residues. Germline assignment: CDR1 SGHAT and CDR2 FQNNGV. CDR3 amino acids: CASQRLAGSYNGQFF. CDR3 bases: TGTGCCAGCCAACGACTAGCGGGTTCATACAATGGGCAGTTCTTC.

As for this clonotype: A read error may be the cause here, since a much bigger clone is one base away. The V gene is TRBV5-1, the J gene TRBJ1-4; perhaps TRBD1 as D (6 bases). The CDR3 is 17 amino acids. Looked up from germline, CDR1 is SGHRS and CDR2 is YFSETQ. In nucleotides, the CDR3 is TGCGCCTGCAGCTTGGGAACATTACAGGGCCGGAATGAAAAACTGTTTTTT. Protein product: CACSLGTLQGRNEKLFF.

About this clonotype: No conserved phenylalanine or tryptophan is present at the end of the CDR3, so a read error is the likely explanation. The chain uses TRBV30 and TRBJ2-1; no clear D gene. CDR1 is GTSNPN, CDR2 SVGIG, per germline (reference sequence). The CDR3 sequence is 15 residues long. The CDR3 coding sequence is TGTGCCTTGAGTGTAGGTAGGGCTGCCATCGATGAGCAGTTCTCC. This sequence encodes CALSVGRAAIDEQFS.

As concerns this clonotype: The junction differs from germline at one of its ends, possibly a read error. V gene TRBV28 combines with J gene TRBJ2-7; tentatively, D is TRBD1 (6 bases). The CDR3 covers 17 residues. CDR1 and CDR2 from the germline V gene are MDHEN and SYDVKM. In DNA, the CDR3 is TGTGCCAGCAGTTTTCAACTCCGGGACACATCCTCCTACGAGCAACACTTC. Translation: CASSFQLRDTSSYEQHF.

This clonotype was recorded at least ten times. The chain recombines TRBV30 with TRBJ2-2; D is unresolved. Germline values: CDR1 GTSNPN, CDR2 SVGIG (reference sequence). Trimming pared 2 bases from V and 4 bases from J, leaving 17 bases between. The CDR3 is 16 residues long. CDR3 residues: CAWSRALGVGTGELFF. CDR3 nucleotides: TGTGCCTGGAGTAGGGCCCTAGGAGTGGGCACCGGGGAGCTGTTTTTT. Based on the CDR3 plus reference TRBV30 and TRBJ2-2, the full variable domain is SQTIHQWPATLVQPVGSPLSLECTVEGTSNPNLYWYRQAAGRGLQLLFYSVGIGQISSEVPQNLSASRPQDRQFILSSKKLLLSDSGFYLCAWSRALGVGTGELFFGEGSRLTVL.

About this clonotype itself: The junction and the germline gene differ at one end; a read error may be behind it. The chain employs TRBV11-3 and TRBJ2-5; 10 bases agree with TRBD1. Germline V gene lookup returns CDR1 SGHNT and CDR2 YENEEA. The CDR3 has 15 residues. The CDR3 DNA sequence: TGTGCCAGCAGCAAAGACAGGGGGCAGGGGGAGACCCGGTACTTC. This gives the protein CASSKDRGQGETRYF.

About this clonotype itself: This is likely a read error, given that the CDR3 carries no conserved phenylalanine or tryptophan at its end. The chain links TRBV30 to TRBJ2-1; TRBD2 matches 10 bases. CDR3 length: 16 amino acids. Germline lookup yields CDR1 GTSNPN and CDR2 SVGIG (reference sequence). V shed 4 bases, J shed 2 bases, and the junction held 8 bases outside the gene matches. This CDR3 reads CAWTGRGTSAYNEQFI. For the CDR3, the DNA is TGTGCCTGGACCGGCCGCGGGACTAGCGCCTACAATGAGCAGTTCATC.

This clonotype was recorded only once. This chain uses TRBV11-2 with TRBJ2-1; D is perhaps TRBD1 or TRBD2 (5 bases each). V was cut by 5 bases and J by 8 bases, with 16 bases left in between. CDR1 SGHAT and CDR2 FQNNGV come from the germline V gene. CDR3 length equals 14 residues. CDR3 nucleotides: TGTGCCAGCAGCCCTCCCGGGGCCTCCTATGAGCAGTTCTTC. It codes for CASSPPGASYEQFF.

With respect to this clonotype: Since a much larger clone is just one base distant, this may be a read error. The rearrangement uses TRBV5-1 and TRBJ2-5; 10 nucleotides match TRBD2. The CDR3 covers 15 residues. The V gene's germline CDR1 is SGHRS and CDR2 YFSETQ. J was trimmed by 4 bases and V by 2 bases; bases with no gene match: 5. The CDR3 DNA follows: TGCGCCAGCAGCTTTGGACTAGCGGATCCAGAGACCCAGTACTTC. This sequence encodes CASSFGLADPETQYF.